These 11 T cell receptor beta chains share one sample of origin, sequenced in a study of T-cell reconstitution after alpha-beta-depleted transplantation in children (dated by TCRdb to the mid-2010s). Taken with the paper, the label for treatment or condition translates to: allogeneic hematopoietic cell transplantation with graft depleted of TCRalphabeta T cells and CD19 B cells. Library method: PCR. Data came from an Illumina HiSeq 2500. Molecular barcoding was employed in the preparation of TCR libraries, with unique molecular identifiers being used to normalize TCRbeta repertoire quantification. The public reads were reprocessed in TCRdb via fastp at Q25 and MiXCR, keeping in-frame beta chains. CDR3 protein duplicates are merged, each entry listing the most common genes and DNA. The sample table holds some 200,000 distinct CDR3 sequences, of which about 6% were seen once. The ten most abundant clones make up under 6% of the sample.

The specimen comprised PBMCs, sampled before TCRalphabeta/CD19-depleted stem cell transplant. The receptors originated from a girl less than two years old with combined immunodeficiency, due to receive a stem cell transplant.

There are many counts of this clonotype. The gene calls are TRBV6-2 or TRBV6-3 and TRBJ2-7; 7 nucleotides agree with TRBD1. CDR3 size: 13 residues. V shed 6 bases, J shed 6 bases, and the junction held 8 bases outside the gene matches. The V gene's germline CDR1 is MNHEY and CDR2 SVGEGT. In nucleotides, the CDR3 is TGTGCCAGCAGGCCGGGACAGCGTTCCGAGCAGTACTTC. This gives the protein CASRPGQRSEQYF.

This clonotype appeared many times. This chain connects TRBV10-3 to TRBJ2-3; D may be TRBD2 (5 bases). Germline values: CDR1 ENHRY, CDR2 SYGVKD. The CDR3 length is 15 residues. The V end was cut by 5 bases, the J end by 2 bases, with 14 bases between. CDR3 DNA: TGTGCCATCAGTCTCCGTGAGCGGTTCACAGATACGCAGTATTTT. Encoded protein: CAISLRERFTDTQYF.

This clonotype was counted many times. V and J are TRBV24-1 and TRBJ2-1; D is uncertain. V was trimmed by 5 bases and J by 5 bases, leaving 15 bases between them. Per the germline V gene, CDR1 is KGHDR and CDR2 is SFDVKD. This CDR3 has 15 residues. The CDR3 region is CATSGRQRIHNEQFF. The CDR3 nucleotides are TGTGCCACCAGTGGTCGACAAAGAATCCACAATGAGCAGTTCTTC.

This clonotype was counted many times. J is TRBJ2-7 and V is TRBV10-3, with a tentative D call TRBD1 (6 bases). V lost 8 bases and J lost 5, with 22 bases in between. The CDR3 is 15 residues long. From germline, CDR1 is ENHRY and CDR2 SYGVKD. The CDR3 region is CAIGKTGQIFHEQYF. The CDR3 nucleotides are TGTGCCATCGGAAAGACAGGTCAAATTTTCCACGAGCAGTACTTC.

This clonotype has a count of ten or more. CDR3 amino acids: CASSHLAGTPGNEQFF. The CDR3 coding sequence is TGCGCCAGCAGCCATCTAGCCGGGACCCCCGGCAATGAGCAGTTCTTC. The chain carries TRBV4-3 and TRBJ2-1, with D tentatively TRBD1 or TRBD2 (5 bases each). Trimming took off 3 bases at V and 6 bases at J, with 18 bases between the two ends. This CDR3 is 16 amino acids long. Per the germline V gene, CDR1 is LGHNA and CDR2 is YSLEER.

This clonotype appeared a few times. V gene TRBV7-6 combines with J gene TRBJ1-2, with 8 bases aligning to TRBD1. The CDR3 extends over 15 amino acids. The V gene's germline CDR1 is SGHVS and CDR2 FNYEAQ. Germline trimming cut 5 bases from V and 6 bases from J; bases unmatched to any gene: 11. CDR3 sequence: CASSAIVQGADGYTF. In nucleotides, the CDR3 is TGTGCCAGCAGCGCCATTGTTCAGGGGGCGGATGGCTACACCTTC.

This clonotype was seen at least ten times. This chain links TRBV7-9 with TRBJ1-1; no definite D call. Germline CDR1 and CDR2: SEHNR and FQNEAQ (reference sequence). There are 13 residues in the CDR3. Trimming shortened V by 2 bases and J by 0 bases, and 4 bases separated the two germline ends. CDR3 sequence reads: CASSLLMNTEAFF. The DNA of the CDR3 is TGTGCCAGCAGCTTACTCATGAACACTGAAGCTTTCTTT.

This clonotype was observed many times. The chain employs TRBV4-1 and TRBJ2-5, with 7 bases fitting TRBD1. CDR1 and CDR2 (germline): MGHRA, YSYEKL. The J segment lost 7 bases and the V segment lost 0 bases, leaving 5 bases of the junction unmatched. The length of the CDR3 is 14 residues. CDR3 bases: TGCGCCAGCAGCCAAGAAGGAGGACAGGCGACCCAGTACTTC. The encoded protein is CASSQEGGQATQYF.

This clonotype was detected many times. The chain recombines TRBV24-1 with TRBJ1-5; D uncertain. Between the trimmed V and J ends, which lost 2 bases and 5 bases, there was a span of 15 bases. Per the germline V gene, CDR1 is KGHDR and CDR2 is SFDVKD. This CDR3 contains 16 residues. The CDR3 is CATSDSRANRYQPQHF. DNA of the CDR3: TGTGCCACCAGTGATTCGCGGGCGAATCGCTATCAGCCCCAGCATTTT.

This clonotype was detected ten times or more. CDR3 coding DNA: TGCAGCGTTGAATACGGGACTACAAATGAGCAGTTCTTC. It yields the protein CSVEYGTTNEQFF. The genes are TRBV29-1 and TRBJ2-1; 7 bases agree with TRBD2. CDR1 SQVTM and CDR2 ANQGSEA come from the germline V gene. The CDR3 contains 13 residues. J lost 7 bases, V lost 2 bases, and 5 bases had no gene match.

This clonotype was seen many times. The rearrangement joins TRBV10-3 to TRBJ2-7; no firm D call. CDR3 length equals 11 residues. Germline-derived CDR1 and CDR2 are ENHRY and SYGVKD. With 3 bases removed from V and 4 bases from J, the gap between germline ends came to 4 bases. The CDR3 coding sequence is TGTGCCATCAGTGACATTTACGAGCAGTACTTC. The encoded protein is CAISDIYEQYF.